Each of the 20 T cell receptor beta chains below was sequenced from the same sample in a study of T cells after yellow fever vaccination (dated by TCRdb to between 2018 and 2020). The protocol used for the library was 5' RACE. TCRdb shows the sequencer as Illumina HiSeq 2500. In-frame beta chains were kept once TCRdb had trimmed the public reads at Q25 with fastp and called clones with MiXCR. Rows matching on CDR3 protein sequence are summarized as one entry with the most common DNA and genes. For this sample the table gives 50,000 to 65,000 distinct CDR3 sequences, of which 6.5% to 8% were detected only once. Jointly, the top ten make up roughly 24% of the sample. The sample's treatment or condition, from its label and the paper: live attenuated yellow fever vaccine strain. The material sequenced was CD8+ T cells not binding an NS4B(214-222) dextramer, sorted from PBMCs, taken more than 35 days after the first yellow fever vaccination. The intended sense of this specimen's cell subset or site label: NS4B epitope dextramer-negative CD8 T cells. The receptors come from a man younger than 30 who received the YFV17D yellow fever vaccine.

To note about this clonotype: One junction end disagrees with the germline gene, perhaps due to a read error. The CDR3 region is CSSSLEGDTQYF. CDR3 sequence (DNA): TGTTCCAGCAGCTTGGAAGGAGATACGCAGTATTTT. This rearrangement joins TRBV11-2 to TRBJ2-3; D is ambiguous. The CDR3 extends over 12 amino acids. Germline V gene sequence: CDR1 SGHAT, CDR2 FQNNGV.

This clonotype was counted a few times. V is TRBV5-1 and J is TRBJ2-5; 8 nucleotides agree with TRBD2. V shed 4 bases and J 5 bases; nucleotides not matched to a gene: 4. This CDR3 comprises 13 residues. Germline V lookup: CDR1 SGHRS, CDR2 YFSETQ. CDR3 coding DNA: TGCGCCAGCAGCGCAACGGGAGGGGAGACCCAGTACTTC. Protein: CASSATGGETQYF.

This clonotype showed up many times. This chain joins TRBV5-5 and TRBJ2-7, with D perhaps TRBD1 or TRBD2 (5 bases each). The V and J ends lost 4 bases and 6 bases respectively, with 17 bases between them. The CDR3 is 14 amino acids. Per germline, CDR1 SGHKS and CDR2 YYEKEE (reference sequence). The CDR3 protein is CASSVRDGWIEQYF. CDR3 bases: TGTGCCAGCAGCGTCCGGGACGGATGGATCGAGCAGTACTTC.

This clonotype occurred many times. The genes are TRBV4-3 and TRBJ2-6, with unresolved D. The CDR3 totals 16 residues. V dropped 0 bases and J dropped 0 bases, with 6 bases sitting between them. Germline loops: CDR1 LGHNA, CDR2 YSLEER. CDR3 sequence: CASSQESASGANVLTF. In DNA, the CDR3 is TGCGCCAGCAGCCAAGAGTCCGCCTCTGGGGCCAACGTCCTGACTTTC.

The sample holds many counts of this clonotype. V gene TRBV28 combines with J gene TRBJ1-1; possible D gene TRBD1, 5 bases. CDR3 length: 17 amino acids. The ends were cut back, 5 bases at V and 4 bases at J, with 23 bases in the middle. Germline CDR1 is MDHEN and CDR2 is SYDVKM. The CDR3 region has the DNA TGTGCCAGCAGTCTCTCTGTCGGGACGGGACGAGGCACTGAAGCTTTCTTT. As protein: CASSLSVGTGRGTEAFF.

This clonotype was recorded a few times. V gene TRBV19 combines with J gene TRBJ2-2; D possibly corresponds to TRBD2 (6 bases). Germline-derived CDR1 and CDR2 are LNHDA and SQIVND (reference sequence). This CDR3 is 15 amino acids long. V lost 4 bases and J lost 5, with 14 bases in between. This CDR3 reads CASSNQREKTGELFF. The CDR3, as DNA: TGTGCCAGTAGTAACCAACGGGAGAAGACCGGGGAGCTGTTTTTT.

This clonotype was observed a few times. The chain carries TRBV7-3 and TRBJ2-6; no firm D call. From germline, CDR1 is SGHTA and CDR2 FQGTGA. V was trimmed by 1 base and J by 1 base, leaving 5 bases between them. The CDR3 spans 15 residues. The CDR3 region is CASSLMHSGANVLTF. In DNA form, the CDR3 reads TGTGCCAGCAGCTTAATGCATTCTGGGGCCAACGTCCTGACTTTC. Using reference TRBV7-3 and TRBJ2-6 for the parts outside the CDR3, the full variable domain is GAGVSQTPSNKVTEKGKYVELRCDPISGHTALYWYRQSLGQGPEFLIYFQGTGAADDSGLPNDRFFAVRPEGSVSTLKIQRTERGDSAVYLCASSLMHSGANVLTFGAGSRLTVL.

This clonotype has a count of ten or more. The J gene is TRBJ2-1, the V gene TRBV27, with 8 bases identical to TRBD1. J lost 6 bases, V lost 2 bases, and 9 bases had no gene match. Germline V gives CDR1 MNHEY, CDR2 SMNVEV (reference sequence). The CDR3 runs to 16 residues. The CDR3 reads CASSLTVGQGFNEQFF. Here the CDR3 DNA reads TGTGCCAGCAGTTTAACAGTAGGACAGGGATTCAATGAGCAGTTCTTC.

V and J are TRBV6-5 and TRBJ1-5; no clear D gene. This CDR3 is built from 14 residues. Germline V lookup: CDR1 MNHEY, CDR2 SVGAGI. Trimming took off 0 bases at V and 7 bases at J, with 10 bases between the two ends. The CDR3 DNA is TGTGCCAGCAGTTACTCAGGACTTTCACAGCCCCAGCATTTT. Translated, it gives CASSYSGLSQPQHF.

This clonotype was detected many times. The chain links TRBV4-1 to TRBJ1-5; TRBD1 matches 9 bases. The CDR3 contains 15 residues. Looked up from germline, CDR1 is MGHRA and CDR2 is YSYEKL. V shed 5 bases, J shed 3 bases, and the junction held 5 bases outside the gene matches. The CDR3 loop is CASSFRTGDNQPQHF. The CDR3 region has the DNA TGCGCCAGCAGCTTCCGGACAGGGGACAATCAGCCCCAGCATTTT.

This clonotype was counted only a few times. The rearrangement joins TRBV9 to TRBJ1-1; weak D call: TRBD1 (5 bases). V lost 3 bases, J lost 3 bases, and 12 bases lay in between. There are 14 residues in the CDR3. Germline loops: CDR1 SGDLS, CDR2 YYNGEE. CDR3: CASSEGTVHTEAFF. CDR3 sequence (DNA): TGTGCCAGCAGCGAGGGGACTGTACACACTGAAGCTTTCTTT. The full variable domain, with the rest looked up from reference TRBV9 and TRBJ1-1, is DSGVTQTPKHLITATGQRVTLRCSPRSGDLSVYWYQQSLDQGLQFLIQYYNGEERAKGNILERFSAQQFPDLHSELNLSSLELGDSALYFCASSEGTVHTEAFFGQGTRLTVV.

The J gene is TRBJ2-7, the V gene TRBV7-9; 8 bases map to TRBD2. The CDR3 has 13 amino acids. In germline, CDR1 is SEHNR, CDR2 FQNEAQ (reference sequence). With V trimmed by 10 bases and J by 3 bases, 8 bases remained unmatched. Written as DNA, the CDR3 is TGTGCCATGGGCCCGGGGGGGGGCTACGAGCAGTACTTC. Its translation is CAMGPGGGYEQYF.

This clonotype is judged large. The rearrangement uses TRBV15 and TRBJ2-2, with TRBD2 matching 8 bases. The length of the CDR3 is 15 residues. In germline, CDR1 is LNHNV, CDR2 YYDKDF (reference sequence). The junction had 3 bases not matched to a gene; V was cut back by 0 bases and J by 6 bases. CDR3 DNA: TGTGCCACCAGCAGAGATACGGGGGGGCCCGGGGAGCTGTTTTTT. This gives the protein CATSRDTGGPGELFF.

V is TRBV19 and J is TRBJ1-1; D remains ambiguous. The CDR3 has 13 residues. Trimming removed 3 bases at V and 1 base at J, with 6 bases between. The germline V gene encodes CDR1 LNHDA and CDR2 SQIVND (reference sequence). The CDR3: CASSISGNTEAFF. The CDR3 DNA sequence: TGTGCCAGTAGTATTTCTGGGAACACTGAAGCTTTCTTT.

The rearrangement joins TRBV15 to TRBJ2-3, with D possibly TRBD2 on 5 matching bases. With 4 bases removed from V and 0 bases from J, the gap between germline ends came to 8 bases. In germline, CDR1 is LNHNV, CDR2 YYDKDF (reference sequence). The length of the CDR3 is 14 residues. The DNA of the CDR3 is TGTGCCACCAGCATTGACTACAGCACAGATACGCAGTATTTT. This translates into CATSIDYSTDTQYF. Variable domain in full (rest from reference TRBV15 and TRBJ2-3): DAMVIQNPRYQVTQFGKPVTLSCSQTLNHNVMYWYQQKSSQAPKLLFHYYDKDFNNEADTPDNFQSRRPNTSFCFLDIRSPGLGDTAMYLCATSIDYSTDTQYFGPGTRLTVL.

This clonotype was seen at least ten times. The chain is built from TRBV7-8 and TRBJ1-5; 8 bases fit TRBD1. Per germline, CDR1 SGHVS and CDR2 FQNEAQ. The CDR3 has 16 residues. With 5 bases clipped from V and 1 base from J, the junction kept 7 bases outside the gene matches. DNA of the CDR3: TGTGCCAGCAGCGAACTGCAGGGGGCGAGCAATCAGCCCCAGCATTTT. It is translated as CASSELQGASNQPQHF.

This clonotype was seen repeatedly, ten times or more. The J gene is TRBJ2-3, the V gene TRBV5-4, with D perhaps matching TRBD1 or TRBD2 (5 bases each). Germline V gene lookup returns CDR1 SGHNT and CDR2 YYREEE (reference sequence). The ends were cut back, 0 bases at V and 4 bases at J, with 9 bases in the middle. This CDR3 has 14 residues. The CDR3: CASSLAGPADTQYF. The CDR3 DNA follows: TGTGCCAGCAGCTTGGCGGGGCCCGCAGATACGCAGTATTTT.

Notes on this clonotype: Germline is not matched at one junction end, which may reflect a read error. The J gene is TRBJ2-1, the V gene TRBV3-1; D is undetermined. Germline CDR1 LGHDT, CDR2 YNNKEL (reference sequence). The CDR3 contains 11 residues. The CDR3 here is CSSSQGGEQFF. The CDR3 DNA is TGTTCCAGCAGCCAAGGTGGCGAGCAGTTCTTC.

This clonotype has just a few counts. This chain links TRBV25-1 with TRBJ2-3, with D tentatively TRBD1 (5 bases). The CDR3 consists of 11 residues. The ends were cut back, 7 bases at V and 4 bases at J, with 6 bases in the middle. The V gene's germline CDR1 is MGHDK and CDR2 SYGVNS. This CDR3 reads CASTTADTQYF. As DNA, the CDR3 is TGTGCCAGCACGACAGCAGATACGCAGTATTTT.

A few counts support this clonotype. The J gene is TRBJ2-2, the V gene TRBV29-1; possibly TRBD1 for D (6 bases). The germline gives CDR1 SQVTM, CDR2 ANQGSEA. This CDR3 is 14 amino acids long. V was cut by 4 bases and J by 2 bases, with 11 bases left in between. For the CDR3, the DNA is TGCAGCGTTGTTAGGGGGACCAACACCGGGGAGCTGTTTTTT. Protein: CSVVRGTNTGELFF.